Shown below are 8 T cell receptor beta chains from a single sample sequenced in a study of blood T cell repertoires in COVID-19. Here immunoSEQ multiplex PCR was the method, and the copy in TCRdb shows in-frame clones only, minus some. The sample gives around 220,000 clones, 80% to 85% of which show up once; approximately 7.3% is in the top ten. Specimen: PBMCs or T cells enriched from blood (not recorded which). The receptor set was obtained from a middle-aged woman who had recovered from COVID-19.

The chain employs TRBV19 and TRBJ2-7; no definite D call. The germline gives CDR1 LNHDA, CDR2 SQIVND (reference sequence). V gave up 4 bases and J gave up 3 bases, with 10 bases separating them. The length of the CDR3 is 13 residues. Here the CDR3 reads CASSTQIYYEQYF. In nucleotides, the CDR3 is TGTGCCAGTAGTACTCAAATCTACTACGAGCAGTACTTC.

This chain links TRBV5-1 with TRBJ1-1; D is possibly TRBD1 (5 bases). Trimming pared 4 bases from V and 5 bases from J, leaving 6 bases between. Germline CDR1 is SGHRS and CDR2 is YFSETQ. The CDR3 spans 11 residues. DNA for the CDR3: TGCGCCAGCAGCGGGGCGACTGAAGCTTTCTTT. This codes for CASSGATEAFF. Full variable domain (remainder filled in from reference TRBV5-1 and TRBJ1-1): KAGVTQTPRYLIKTRGQQVTLSCSPISGHRSVSWYQQTPGQGLQFLFEYFSETQRNKGNFPGRFSGRQFSNSRSEMNVSTLELGDSALYLCASSGATEAFFGQGTRLTVV.

A remark on this clone: The same CDR3 can be traced to other DNA sequences in this sample. The genes are TRBV10-3 and TRBJ1-2; 7 bases map to TRBD1. The CDR3 spans 12 residues. V trimming: 7 bases; J trimming: 2 bases; junction bases outside the gene matches: 1. The germline V gene has CDR1 ENHRY and CDR2 SYGVKD. This CDR3 is CAIKTGNYGYTF. Here the CDR3 DNA reads TGTGCCATCAAGACAGGGAACTATGGCTACACCTTC.

The chain employs TRBV5-5 and TRBJ2-7; maybe TRBD1 (5 bases). The V gene's germline CDR1 is SGHKS and CDR2 YYEKEE (reference sequence). The CDR3 contains 14 residues. Trimming shortened V by 1 base and J by 1 base, and 9 bases separated the two germline ends. The CDR3, as DNA: TGTGCCAGCAGCTTGACTGGACAATCCTACGAGCAGTACGTC. It translates to CASSLTGQSYEQYV.

The V call is TRBV3-1 (or the pseudogene TRBV3-2), the J call TRBJ2-6; 8 nucleotides match TRBD1. V was clipped by 4 bases and J by 0 bases; unmatched bases: 5. From germline, CDR1 is LGHDT and CDR2 YNNKEL (reference sequence). The CDR3 has 17 residues. The CDR3 coding sequence is TGTGCCAGCAGCCTCGGGACAGGCAGCTCTGGGGCCAACGTCCTGACTTTC. Translated: CASSLGTGSSGANVLTF.

The CDR3 nucleotides read TGCGCCAGCAGCCAAGAAAGCGGCAGTGAGCAGTTCTTC. This gives the protein CASSQESGSEQFF. V and J are TRBV4-3 and TRBJ2-1; D perhaps matches TRBD2 (5 bases). CDR1 LGHNA and CDR2 YSLEER come from the germline V gene. V lost 0 bases, J lost 9 bases, and 9 bases lay in between. There are 13 residues in the CDR3.

V is TRBV5-1 and J is TRBJ1-1, with D unclear. The V and J ends lost 0 bases and 1 base respectively, with 4 bases between them. The CDR3 totals 13 residues. Germline-derived CDR1 and CDR2 are SGHRS and YFSETQ. The CDR3 DNA reads as TGCGCCAGCAGCTTGGGGCCGAACACTGAAGCTTTCTTT. It yields the protein CASSLGPNTEAFF. Combining the CDR3 with reference TRBV5-1 and TRBJ1-1 gives the whole variable domain KAGVTQTPRYLIKTRGQQVTLSCSPISGHRSVSWYQQTPGQGLQFLFEYFSETQRNKGNFPGRFSGRQFSNSRSEMNVSTLELGDSALYLCASSLGPNTEAFFGQGTRLTVV.

This clone showed up many times. This specimen includes other DNA sequences encoding the same CDR3. The chain joins TRBV9 to TRBJ2-3, with TRBD2 identical over 9 bases. Germline CDR1 reads SGDLS; CDR2 reads YYNGEE. This CDR3 is 15 amino acids long. Unmatched junction bases numbered 1, after V lost 0 bases and J lost 2 bases. CDR3 sequence: CASSVGLAATDTQYF. The DNA for the CDR3 is TGTGCCAGCAGCGTAGGACTAGCGGCCACAGATACGCAGTATTTT.